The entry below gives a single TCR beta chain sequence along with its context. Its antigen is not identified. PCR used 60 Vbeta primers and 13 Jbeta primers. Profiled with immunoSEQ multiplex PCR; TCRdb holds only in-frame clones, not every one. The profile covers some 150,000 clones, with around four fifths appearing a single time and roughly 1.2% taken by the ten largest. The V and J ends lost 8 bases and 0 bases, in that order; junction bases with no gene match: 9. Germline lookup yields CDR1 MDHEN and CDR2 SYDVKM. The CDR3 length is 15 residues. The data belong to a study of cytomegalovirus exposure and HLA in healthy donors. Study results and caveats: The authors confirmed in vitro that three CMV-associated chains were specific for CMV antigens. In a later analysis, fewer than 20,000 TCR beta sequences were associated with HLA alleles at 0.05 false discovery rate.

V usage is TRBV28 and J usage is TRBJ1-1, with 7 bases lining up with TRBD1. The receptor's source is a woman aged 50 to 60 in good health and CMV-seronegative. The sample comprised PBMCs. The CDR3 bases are TGTGCCAGCTGCTGGGGGACAGAGTTGAACACTGAAGCTTTCTTT. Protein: CASCWGTELNTEAFF. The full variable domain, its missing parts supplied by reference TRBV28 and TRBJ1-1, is DVKVTQSSRYLVKRTGEKVFLECVQDMDHENMFWYRQDPGLGLRLIYFSYDVKMKEKGDIPEGYSVSREKKERFSLILESASTNQTSMYLCASCWGTELNTEAFFGQGTRLTVV.